One sample yielded the 22 T cell receptor beta chains listed below, sequenced in a study of T-cell reconstitution after alpha-beta-depleted transplantation in children. Unique molecular identifiers were used to barcode this TCRbeta library. TCRdb re-called the PCR reads through MiXCR, storing one row per CDR3 protein. The table lists fewer than 350,000 distinct CDR3 sequences, 10% of them singletons. The sample was PBMCs, taken before TCRalphabeta/CD19-depleted stem cell transplant. These receptors were taken from a boy under two years old with acute myeloid leukemia, due to receive a stem cell transplant.

This clonotype was observed many times. This chain joins TRBV29-1 and TRBJ2-3; 10 bases agree with TRBD1. The CDR3 has 15 amino acids. Germline V gene lookup returns CDR1 SQVTM and CDR2 ANQGSEA. The V segment lost 4 bases and the J segment 5 bases; nucleotides outside the gene matches: 9. The CDR3 nucleotides read TGCAGCGTTGCCGGGACAGGGGAAGGGAAAGATACGCAGTATTTT. Protein: CSVAGTGEGKDTQYF.

The table lists this clonotype with many counts. The rearrangement uses TRBV20-1 and TRBJ1-5; D is undetermined. Germline CDR1 is DFQATT and CDR2 is SNEGSKA (reference sequence). The CDR3 totals 13 residues. V was pared by 3 bases and J by 7 bases, with 13 bases between. CDR3 nucleotides: TGCAGTGCTAGTAGATCGGGTCGGCAGCCCCAGCATTTT. Translation gives CSASRSGRQPQHF.

This clonotype has at least ten counts. V gene TRBV28 combines with J gene TRBJ2-7; D is undetermined. Germline V gene sequence: CDR1 MDHEN, CDR2 SYDVKM. V lost 2 bases, J lost 0 bases, and 11 bases lay in between. This CDR3 is 15 amino acids long. The CDR3: CASSLISSASYEQYF. DNA for the CDR3: TGTGCCAGCAGTTTAATATCATCGGCCTCCTACGAGCAGTACTTC. The full variable domain, completed using reference TRBV28 and TRBJ2-7, is DVKVTQSSRYLVKRTGEKVFLECVQDMDHENMFWYRQDPGLGLRLIYFSYDVKMKEKGDIPEGYSVSREKKERFSLILESASTNQTSMYLCASSLISSASYEQYFGPGTRLTVT.

Ten or more counts support this clonotype. This sequence joins TRBV6-5 and TRBJ2-7, with D perhaps matching TRBD1 (6 bases). The CDR3 has 14 amino acids. V was cut by 5 bases and J by 1 base, with 12 bases left in between. Germline V lookup: CDR1 MNHEY, CDR2 SVGAGI. The CDR3 sequence is CASSNLDSSYEQYF. CDR3 nucleotides: TGTGCCAGCAGTAATTTGGACAGTTCCTACGAGCAGTACTTC.

This clonotype has a handful of counts. Given the absence of the conserved phenylalanine or tryptophan at the CDR3 end, a read error is likely. J is TRBJ2-2 and V is TRBV3-1, with no clear D. V lost 4 bases and J lost 6, with 9 bases in between. Germline V CDR1 and CDR2: LGHDT, YNNKEL (reference sequence). The CDR3 runs 13 residues. The CDR3 region is CASSRRNSGELFS. The DNA for the CDR3 is TGTGCCAGCAGCCGACGTAATTCCGGGGAGCTGTTTTCT.

This clonotype was observed many times. The chain is built from TRBV27 and TRBJ2-7; D not resolved. The CDR3 totals 13 residues. In germline, CDR1 is MNHEY, CDR2 SMNVEV (reference sequence). Trimming took 8 bases from V and 2 from J, leaving 13 bases between them. As DNA, the CDR3 is TGTGCCAGCGGGGTTGGCAGACCCTACGAGCAGTACTTC. Amino acid sequence: CASGVGRPYEQYF.

This clonotype was found many times. The chain uses TRBV5-1 and TRBJ2-3; TRBD2 might be the D (6 bases). The V end was cut by 2 bases, the J end by 1 base, with 8 bases between. Germline CDR1 reads SGHRS; CDR2 reads YFSETQ. The CDR3 is 14 residues long. The CDR3 DNA is TGCGCCAGCAGCTTCGGGGAGGGCACAGATACGCAGTATTTT. Its protein is CASSFGEGTDTQYF.

Many counts were recorded for this clonotype. The gene calls are TRBV5-1 and TRBJ2-5; 8 bases match TRBD2. Per the germline V gene, CDR1 is SGHRS and CDR2 is YFSETQ. The CDR3 runs 15 residues. V was pared by 2 bases and J by 2 bases, with 5 bases of the junction left unmatched. CDR3 in DNA: TGCGCCAGCAGCTTCCTACTAGCGGAACAAGAGACCCAGTACTTC. The encoded protein is CASSFLLAEQETQYF.

Turning to this clonotype: This could be a read error, since a much larger clone is one nucleotide away. The rearrangement uses TRBV24-1 and TRBJ2-1, with D possibly TRBD1 on 5 matching bases. CDR1 and CDR2 (germline): KGHDR, SFDVKD. The germline V and J ends were trimmed by 3 bases and 7 bases, with 15 bases remaining between them. The CDR3 contains 15 residues. The CDR3 region is CATSDSVTEKNEQFF. In nucleotides, the CDR3 is TGTGCCACCAGTGATAGTGTGACAGAGAAGAATGAGCAGTTCTTC.

A remark on this clonotype: A much larger clonotype is one base distant, so this may be a read error. This chain uses TRBV4-2 with TRBJ2-7, with D tentatively TRBD2 (5 bases). The V gene's germline CDR1 is LGHNA and CDR2 YNFKEQ. Trimming removed 1 base at V and 7 bases at J, with 14 bases between. The CDR3 has 14 residues. In DNA form, the CDR3 reads TGTGCCAGCAGCCAAGGGAAGGGTTCGGGGGAGCAGTACTTC. It encodes CASSQGKGSGEQYF.

Comments on this clonotype: A read error is possible here, since a much larger clone lies one base away. The J gene is TRBJ2-2, the V gene TRBV7-7; 7 positions agree with TRBD1. Germline V CDR1 and CDR2: SSHAT, FNYEAQ (reference sequence). CDR3 size: 17 residues. CDR3 loop: CASSSCPKGARTGELFF. The DNA for the CDR3 is TGTGCTAGCAGCTCGTGTCCCAAGGGGGCGCGGACCGGGGAGCTGTTTTTT.

Concerning this clonotype: This may arise from a read error, as a much more abundant clone is one base away. The chain recombines TRBV6-5 with TRBJ1-3; no clear D. The CDR3 loop spans 16 amino acids. CDR1 is MNHEY, CDR2 SVGAGI, per germline. The CDR3 reads CASSYSKGSSGNTTYF. As DNA, the CDR3 is TGTGCCAGCAGTTACTCGAAAGGGAGCTCTGGAAACACCACATATTTT.

There are many counts of this clonotype. The chain carries TRBV28 and TRBJ1-1, with TRBD1 identical over 8 bases. This CDR3 has 15 residues. V was clipped by 4 bases and J by 6 bases; unmatched bases: 10. Germline CDR1 reads MDHEN; CDR2 reads SYDVKM. CDR3 region: CASSSPRGRGAEAFF. The CDR3 bases are TGTGCCAGCAGTTCCCCCAGGGGGCGAGGGGCTGAAGCTTTCTTT.

This clonotype was observed at least ten times. The V and J genes are TRBV7-8 and TRBJ2-3; D is unclear. The germline CDR1 and CDR2 sequences are SGHVS and FQNEAQ. The CDR3 is 13 residues long. With 1 base removed from V and 4 bases from J, the gap between germline ends came to 6 bases. CDR3 amino acids: CASSLGSADTQYF. The CDR3 region has the DNA TGTGCCAGCAGCTTAGGTTCGGCAGATACGCAGTATTTT.

This clonotype was seen at least ten times. The junction and the germline gene differ at one end; a read error may be behind it. The genes are TRBV6-5 and TRBJ1-3, with a weak D call TRBD1 (6 bases). The germline V gene encodes CDR1 MNHEY and CDR2 SVGAGI. CDR3 size: 17 residues. The CDR3 DNA sequence: TGTGCCAGCAGTTACGCTCCCTTTCGGGGGGCTGGAAGCACCATATATTTT. Its translation is CASSYAPFRGAGSTIYF.

Note on this clonotype: This clone may be a read error of a much larger clone one base away. The rearrangement links TRBV12-3 or TRBV12-4 to TRBJ2-7, with 7 bases lining up with TRBD1. The CDR3 length is 16 residues. The CDR3 DNA sequence: TGTGACAGCAGTTCCCGGGACAGCGAAAAGACCTACGAGCAGTACTTC. Translating it yields CDSSSRDSEKTYEQYF.

This clonotype was detected many times. This sequence joins TRBV5-6 and TRBJ1-1; D is unresolved. Trimming pared 0 bases from V and 7 bases from J, leaving 16 bases between. Germline CDR1 reads SGHDT; CDR2 reads YYEEEE. The length of the CDR3 is 15 residues. CDR3: CASSLVLRAGGEAFF. CDR3 DNA sequence: TGTGCCAGCAGCTTGGTTTTGAGGGCGGGCGGTGAAGCTTTCTTT.

This clonotype came up a few times. V gene TRBV6-1 combines with J gene TRBJ1-6, with D perhaps TRBD1 (6 bases). The length of the CDR3 is 14 residues. The germline gives CDR1 MNHNS, CDR2 SASEGT. V dropped 5 bases and J dropped 10 bases, with 15 bases sitting between them. DNA of the CDR3: TGTGCCAGCAGTCGTCAGGGGAACAGGTCACCCCTCCACTTT. As protein: CASSRQGNRSPLHF.

In this sample, this clonotype turned up many times. The chain employs TRBV7-2 and TRBJ2-7, with a tentative D call TRBD2 (5 bases). Trimming shortened V by 5 bases and J by 2 bases, and 13 bases separated the two germline ends. This CDR3 spans 14 amino acids. Germline-derived CDR1 and CDR2 are SGHTA and FQGNSA. In nucleotides, the CDR3 is TGTGCCAGCAGCCCAAGGACTGGGGCCTACGAGCAGTACTTC. Protein: CASSPRTGAYEQYF.

This clonotype was counted at least ten times. The V gene is TRBV27, the J gene TRBJ2-2; D is possibly TRBD1 (6 bases). The germline V and J ends were trimmed by 5 bases and 2 bases, with 9 bases remaining between them. The CDR3 is made up of 14 amino acids. CDR1 MNHEY and CDR2 SMNVEV come from the germline V gene (reference sequence). In DNA, the CDR3 is TGTGCCAGCAGTCACAGGGCCAACACCGGGGAGCTGTTTTTT. Translated, it gives CASSHRANTGELFF.

At least ten counts were recorded for this clonotype. V is TRBV6-5 and J is TRBJ2-2; no reliable D call. The CDR3 has 13 residues. V was clipped by 0 bases and J by 7 bases, with 6 bases between them. The germline gives CDR1 MNHEY, CDR2 SVGAGI. The CDR3 DNA follows: TGTGCCAGCAGTTACTCTGAACTCGGGGAGCTGTTTTTT. Translation gives CASSYSELGELFF.

This clonotype showed up many times. The V gene is TRBV7-2, the J gene TRBJ2-7, with D unclear. In germline, CDR1 is SGHTA, CDR2 FQGNSA. The CDR3 extends over 14 amino acids. V shed 0 bases and J shed 6 bases, with 12 bases lying between them. In DNA, the CDR3 is TGTGCCAGCAGCTTAGCCGCCAGTGGGTTCGAGCAGTACTTC. It encodes CASSLAASGFEQYF.